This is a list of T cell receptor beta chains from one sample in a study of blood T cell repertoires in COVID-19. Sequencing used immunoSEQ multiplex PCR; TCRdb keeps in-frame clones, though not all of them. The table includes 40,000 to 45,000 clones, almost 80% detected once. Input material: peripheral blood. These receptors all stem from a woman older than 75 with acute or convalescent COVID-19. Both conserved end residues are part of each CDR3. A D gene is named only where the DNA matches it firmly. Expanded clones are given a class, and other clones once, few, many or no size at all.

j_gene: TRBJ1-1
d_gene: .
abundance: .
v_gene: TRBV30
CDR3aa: CAQFEGREAFF
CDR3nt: TGTGCCCAGTTTGAGGGTCGGGAAGCTTTCTTT

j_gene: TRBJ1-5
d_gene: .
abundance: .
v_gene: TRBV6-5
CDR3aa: CASSYGGASNQPQHF
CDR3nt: TGTGCCAGCAGTTACGGGGGGGCCAGCAATCAGCCCCAGCATTTT

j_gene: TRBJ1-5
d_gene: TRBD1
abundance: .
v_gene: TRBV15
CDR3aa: CATSVKDRVNQPQHF
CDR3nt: TGTGCCACCAGCGTAAAGGACAGGGTGAATCAGCCCCAGCATTTT

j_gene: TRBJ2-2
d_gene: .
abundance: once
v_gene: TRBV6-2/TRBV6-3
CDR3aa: CASSWQPNTGELFF
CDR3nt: TGTGCCAGCAGTTGGCAACCGAACACCGGGGAGCTGTTTTTT

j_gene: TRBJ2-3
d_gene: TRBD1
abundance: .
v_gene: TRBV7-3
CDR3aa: CASSLGFRGPDTQYF
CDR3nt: TGTGCCAGCAGCTTAGGGTTTAGGGGGCCAGATACGCAGTATTTT

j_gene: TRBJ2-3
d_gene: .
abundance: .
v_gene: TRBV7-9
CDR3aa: CASSLEGQGTDTQYF
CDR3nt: TGTGCCAGCAGCTTAGAGGGGCAGGGGACCGATACGCAGTATTTT

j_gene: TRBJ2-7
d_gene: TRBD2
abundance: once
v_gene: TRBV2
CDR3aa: CASSEWTSGSQSEQYF
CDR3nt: TGTGCCAGCAGCGAGTGGACTAGCGGGAGCCAAAGCGAGCAGTACTTC

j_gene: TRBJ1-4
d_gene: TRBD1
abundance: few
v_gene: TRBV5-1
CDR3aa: CASSLGDRRSEKLFF
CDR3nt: TGCGCCAGCAGCTTGGGGGACAGGCGGAGTGAAAAACTGTTTTTT

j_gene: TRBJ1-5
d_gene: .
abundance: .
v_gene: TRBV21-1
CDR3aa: CASSKGGRVSNQPQHF
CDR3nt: TGTGCCAGCAGCAAAGGGGGGCGAGTTAGCAATCAGCCCCAGCATTTT

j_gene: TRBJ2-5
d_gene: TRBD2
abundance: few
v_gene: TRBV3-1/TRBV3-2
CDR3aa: CASSQFSGRGETQYF
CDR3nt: TGTGCCAGCAGCCAATTTAGCGGGAGGGGGGAGACCCAGTACTTC

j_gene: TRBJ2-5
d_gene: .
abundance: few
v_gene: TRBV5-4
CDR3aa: CASSTGTVRETQYF
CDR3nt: TGTGCCAGCAGCACCGGGACTGTCAGGGAGACCCAGTACTTC

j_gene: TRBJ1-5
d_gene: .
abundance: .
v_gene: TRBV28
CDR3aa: CASSLLGEPQHF
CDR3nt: TGTGCCAGCAGTTTACTCGGGGAGCCCCAGCATTTT

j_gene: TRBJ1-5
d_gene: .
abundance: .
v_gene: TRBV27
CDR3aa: CASSFREGKQPQHF
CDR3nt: TGTGCCAGCAGTTTTCGGGAGGGAAAGCAGCCCCAGCATTTT

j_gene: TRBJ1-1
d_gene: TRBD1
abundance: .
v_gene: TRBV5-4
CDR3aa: CASSLDDRGEGEAFF
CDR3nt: TGTGCCAGCAGCTTGGACGACAGGGGGGAGGGTGAAGCTTTCTTT

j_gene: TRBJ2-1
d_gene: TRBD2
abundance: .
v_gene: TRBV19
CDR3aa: CATARGLAENNEQFF
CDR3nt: TGTGCCACCGCGAGAGGACTAGCGGAGAACAATGAGCAGTTCTTC

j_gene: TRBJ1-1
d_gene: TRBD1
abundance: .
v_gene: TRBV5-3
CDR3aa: CARSADRGNNTEAFF
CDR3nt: TGTGCCAGAAGCGCAGACAGGGGTAACAACACTGAAGCTTTCTTT

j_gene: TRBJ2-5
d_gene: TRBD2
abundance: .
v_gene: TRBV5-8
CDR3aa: CASSLGLAGQETQYF
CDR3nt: TGTGCCAGCAGCTTGGGACTAGCGGGGCAAGAGACCCAGTACTTC

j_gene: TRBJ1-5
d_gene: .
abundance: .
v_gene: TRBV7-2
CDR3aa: CASSRNSNQPQHF
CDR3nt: TGTGCCAGCAGCCGTAATAGCAATCAGCCCCAGCATTTT

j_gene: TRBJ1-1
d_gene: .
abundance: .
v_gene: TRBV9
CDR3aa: CASSVEGPRGRDTEAFF
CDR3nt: TGTGCCAGCAGCGTAGAGGGGCCCAGGGGAAGAGACACTGAAGCTTTCTTT

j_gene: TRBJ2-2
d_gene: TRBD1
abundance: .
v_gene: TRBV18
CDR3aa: CASSRRDRGGGELFF
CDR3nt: TGTGCCAGCTCACGCCGGGACAGGGGAGGCGGGGAGCTGTTTTTT

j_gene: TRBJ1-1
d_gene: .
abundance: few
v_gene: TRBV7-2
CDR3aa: CATWGRAFEAFF
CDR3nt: TGTGCCACCTGGGGCAGGGCATTTGAAGCTTTCTTT

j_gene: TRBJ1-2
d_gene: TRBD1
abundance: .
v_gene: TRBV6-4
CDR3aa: CASSSTGVDGYTF
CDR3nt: TGTGCCAGCAGTTCGACAGGGGTTGATGGCTACACCTTC

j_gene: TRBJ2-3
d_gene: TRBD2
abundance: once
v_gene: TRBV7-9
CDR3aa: CASSSYSGFTDTQYF
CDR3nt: TGTGCCAGCAGCTCGTATAGCGGGTTCACAGATACGCAGTATTTT

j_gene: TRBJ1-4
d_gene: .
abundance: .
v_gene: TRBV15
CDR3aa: CATSLRGLTNEKLFF
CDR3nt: TGTGCCACCAGCCTCCGGGGACTAACTAATGAAAAACTGTTTTTT